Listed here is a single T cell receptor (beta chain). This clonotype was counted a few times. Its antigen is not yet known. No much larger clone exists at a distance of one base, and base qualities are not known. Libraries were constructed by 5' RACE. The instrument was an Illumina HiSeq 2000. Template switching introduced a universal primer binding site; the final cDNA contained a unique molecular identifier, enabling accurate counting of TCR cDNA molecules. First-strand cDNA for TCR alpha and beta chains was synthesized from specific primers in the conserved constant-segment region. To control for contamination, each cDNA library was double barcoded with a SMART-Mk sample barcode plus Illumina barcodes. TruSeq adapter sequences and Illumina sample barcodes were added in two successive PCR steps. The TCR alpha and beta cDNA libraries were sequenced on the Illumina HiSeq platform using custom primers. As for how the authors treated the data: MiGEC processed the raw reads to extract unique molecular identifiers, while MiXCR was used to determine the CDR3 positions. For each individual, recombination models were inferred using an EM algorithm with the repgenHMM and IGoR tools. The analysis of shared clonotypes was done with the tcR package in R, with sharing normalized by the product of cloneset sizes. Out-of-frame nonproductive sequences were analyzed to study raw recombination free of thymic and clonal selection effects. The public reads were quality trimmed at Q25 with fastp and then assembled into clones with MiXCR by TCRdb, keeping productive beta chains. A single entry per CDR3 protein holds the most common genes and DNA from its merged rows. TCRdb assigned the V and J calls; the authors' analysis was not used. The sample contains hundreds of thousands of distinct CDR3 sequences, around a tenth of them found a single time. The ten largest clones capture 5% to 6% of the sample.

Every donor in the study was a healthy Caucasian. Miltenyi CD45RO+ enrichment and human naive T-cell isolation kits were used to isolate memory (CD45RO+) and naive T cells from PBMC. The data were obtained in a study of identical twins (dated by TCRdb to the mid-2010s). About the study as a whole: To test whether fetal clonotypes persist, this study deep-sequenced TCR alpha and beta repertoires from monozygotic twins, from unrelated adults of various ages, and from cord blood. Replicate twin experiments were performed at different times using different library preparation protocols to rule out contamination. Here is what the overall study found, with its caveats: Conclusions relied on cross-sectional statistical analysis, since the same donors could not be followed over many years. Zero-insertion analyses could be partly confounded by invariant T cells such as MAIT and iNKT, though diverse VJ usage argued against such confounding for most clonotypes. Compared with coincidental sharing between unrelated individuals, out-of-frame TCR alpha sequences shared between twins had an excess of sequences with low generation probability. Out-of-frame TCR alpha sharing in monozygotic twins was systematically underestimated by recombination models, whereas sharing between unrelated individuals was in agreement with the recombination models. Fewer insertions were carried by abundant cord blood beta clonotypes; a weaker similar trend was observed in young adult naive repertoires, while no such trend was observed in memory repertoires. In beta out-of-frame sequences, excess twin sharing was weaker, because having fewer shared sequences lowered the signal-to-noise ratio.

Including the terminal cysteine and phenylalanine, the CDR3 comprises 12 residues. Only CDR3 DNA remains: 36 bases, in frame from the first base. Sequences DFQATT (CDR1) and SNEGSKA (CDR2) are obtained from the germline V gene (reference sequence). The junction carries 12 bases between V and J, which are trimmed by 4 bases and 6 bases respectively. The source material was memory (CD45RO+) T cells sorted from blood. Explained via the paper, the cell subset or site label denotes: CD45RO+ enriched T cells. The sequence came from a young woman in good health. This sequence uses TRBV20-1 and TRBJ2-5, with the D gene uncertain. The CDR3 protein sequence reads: CSANAPWQTQYF. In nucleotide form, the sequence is TGCAGTGCTAACGCCCCTTGGCAGACCCAGTACTTC.